This TCR beta chain was identified during a study of T-cell memory formation after mild COVID-19. The CDR3 extends over 16 amino acids. Trimming took off 3 bases at V and 0 bases at J, with 13 bases between the two ends. In germline, CDR1 is LNHDA, CDR2 SQIVND (reference sequence). In TCRdb, the 5' RACE reads were re-called with MiXCR into one record per CDR3 protein. The sample lists approximately 150,000 distinct CDR3 sequences, 10% to 15% occurring once. Sequencing was done on a sample of PBMCs or a T cell subset sorted from them (not recorded which). The chain combines TRBV19 with TRBJ2-3; weak D call: TRBD2 (6 bases). This clonotype originated in a man in his late teens or twenties who had mild COVID-19 (a few samples of this study predate the infection). Cell type and time point are not known. CDR3 sequence: CASSIDGLTSTDTQYF. The CDR3 coding sequence is TGTGCCAGTAGTATTGACGGACTAACTAGCACAGATACGCAGTATTTT. Full variable domain (outside the CDR3, taken from reference TRBV19 and TRBJ2-3): DGGITQSPKYLFRKEGQNVTLSCEQNLNHDAMYWYRQDPGQGLRLIYYSQIVNDFQKGDIAEGYSVSREKKESFPLTVTSAQKNPTAFYLCASSIDGLTSTDTQYFGPGTRLTVL.